Listed here are 3 T cell receptor beta chains from one sample, sequenced in a study of blood T cells in healthy people across ages. With a J-beta primer mix and a sample-barcoded 5' primer, a second PCR ran roughly 6 to 11 cycles. TCRdb analysed the 5' RACE reads with MiXCR anew, one entry per CDR3 protein. The sample includes about 780,000 distinct CDR3 sequences, about half of them seen just once. Sequencing was carried out using blood. These receptors all stem from a man older than 75 in good health.

The rearrangement uses TRBV20-1 and TRBJ2-1, with 7 bases lining up with TRBD2. Germline CDR1 DFQATT, CDR2 SNEGSKA (reference sequence). The CDR3 has 15 amino acids. The trim removed 5 bases at V and 1 base at J, leaving 8 bases unmatched. CDR3 coding DNA: TGCAGTGCTGGACCCGGGACTACATCCTACAATGAGCAGTTCTTC. It yields the protein CSAGPGTTSYNEQFF.

This sequence joins TRBV3-1 and TRBJ2-1, with TRBD2 matching 8 bases. Germline lookup yields CDR1 LGHDT and CDR2 YNNKEL (reference sequence). This CDR3 region has 15 residues. V trimming: 1 base; J trimming: 7 bases; junction bases outside the gene matches: 6. CDR3 nucleotides: TGTGCCAGCAGCCAAGCCATCAGACTAGCGAATGAGCAGTTCTTC. It yields the protein CASSQAIRLANEQFF.

This chain uses TRBV2 with TRBJ2-5; 9 bases map to TRBD2. Germline CDR1 SNHLY, CDR2 FYNNEI. With V trimmed by 3 bases and J by 4 bases, 3 bases remained unmatched. The CDR3 sequence is 14 residues long. CDR3 bases: TGTGCCAGCAGTGATCGACTAGCGGTAGAGACCCAGTACTTC. This codes for CASSDRLAVETQYF. Filled out from reference TRBV2 and TRBJ2-5, the complete variable domain reads EPEVTQTPSHQVTQMGQEVILRCVPISNHLYFYWYRQILGQKVEFLVSFYNNEISEKSEIFDDQFSVERPDGSNFTLKIRSTKLEDSAMYFCASSDRLAVETQYFGPGTRLLVL.